The present T cell receptor (beta chain) was sequenced within a study of T cells after yellow fever vaccination. Whole-study findings and limits: Of the clonotypes, a small share occurred in both CD4 and CD8 compartments. The booster saw the reappearance of most primary-vaccination clones (roughly 96% CD4, 80% to 90% CD8). Weaker, the secondary response peaked sooner, at day 5 versus 15.

TCRdb ran MiXCR on the 5' RACE reads and lists one entry per CDR3 protein. In the table there are roughly 120,000 distinct CDR3 sequences, about 7.8% of which are singletons. This clonotype appeared a few times. Its target is unknown. The receptor was derived from a man between 18 and 35 years old who received the YFV17D yellow fever vaccine. Specimen: CD4+ T cells sorted from PBMCs, collected roughly 45 days after the first yellow fever vaccination.

The CDR3 DNA sequence: TGCGCCAGCAGCTCCCGGACAGGAATAAACCCCAATGAGCAGTTCTTC. It translates to CASSSRTGINPNEQFF. This chain uses TRBV5-1 with TRBJ2-1, with 7 bases that match TRBD1. CDR1 is SGHRS, CDR2 YFSETQ, per germline. Germline trimming cut 3 bases from V and 6 bases from J; bases unmatched to any gene: 12. This CDR3 is built from 16 residues.